The 27 T cell receptor beta chains presented below share a single source sample, sequenced in a study of cytomegalovirus exposure and HLA in healthy donors. The PCR made use of 60 Vbeta and 13 Jbeta primers. Sequencing used immunoSEQ multiplex PCR; TCRdb keeps in-frame clones, though not all of them. Of approximately 130,000 clones in the sample, roughly 77% were seen once. Sequencing used PBMCs. Source of these receptors: a man aged 40-50 years in good health and CMV-seronegative.

The chain combines TRBV5-6 with TRBJ2-5, with D possibly being TRBD1 (5 bases). The J call may be mistaken, given a closer DNA end match to TRBJ2-7. The CDR3 extends over 16 amino acids. Germline values: CDR1 SGHDT, CDR2 YYEEEE. CDR3 sequence (DNA): TGTGCCAGCAGCTTCGACGCAGGGCCAGGCTCCTACGAGCAGTACTTC. Translation: CASSFDAGPGSYEQYF.

The count of this clone is one. This chain joins TRBV4-1 and TRBJ2-1, with 8 bases matching TRBD2. With 4 bases clipped from V and 0 bases from J, the junction kept 2 bases outside the gene matches. Germline lookup yields CDR1 MGHRA and CDR2 YSYEKL. The CDR3 has 15 residues. CDR3 in amino acids: CASSPTSGSYNEQFF. The CDR3 bases are TGCGCCAGCAGCCCCACTAGCGGCTCCTACAATGAGCAGTTCTTC.

The chain employs TRBV21-1 and TRBJ2-4; TRBD1 is the table's D call, not checked against the DNA. TRBV21-1 is flagged as a pseudogene. The CDR3 is 13 amino acids. The CDR3 protein is CASTQGAVNIQYF. The CDR3 DNA is TGTGCCAGCACGCAGGGGGCTGTCAACATTCAGTACTTC.

The chain couples TRBV6-5 to TRBJ2-7, with 7 bases aligning to TRBD2. Trimming removed 0 bases from V and 2 bases from J; junction bases left unmatched: 7. The CDR3 has 16 amino acids. CDR1 is MNHEY and CDR2 is SVGAGI in the germline V gene. CDR3 region: CASSYSRLGGAYEQYF. CDR3 nucleotide sequence: TGTGCCAGCAGTTACTCCCGGTTGGGGGGGGCCTACGAGCAGTACTTC.

V usage is TRBV21-1 and J usage is TRBJ2-1; the D call of TRBD2 is as the table states it, not checked on the DNA. TRBV21-1 is deemed a pseudogene. The CDR3 is 14 residues long. The CDR3 DNA reads as TGTGCCAGCAGCAAAGGTCTAGCGGACAATGAGCAGTTCTTC. Residues: CASSKGLADNEQFF.

This clone was picked up one time. Its ends do not fully match the called genes, so a read error is possible. The rearrangement uses TRBV7-7 and TRBJ1-3; D is unclear. Germline V gives CDR1 SSHAT, CDR2 FNYEAQ (reference sequence). The CDR3 covers 15 residues. Here the CDR3 reads CASSLSGPPGNTIYF. In DNA, the CDR3 is TGTGCTAGCAGCTTAAGTGGCCCTCCTGGAAACACCATATATTTT.

V usage is TRBV5-6 and J usage is TRBJ2-3; TRBD1 might be the D (5 bases). The V and J ends lost 7 bases and 3 bases respectively, with 15 bases between them. Germline CDR1 is SGHDT and CDR2 is YYEEEE. The CDR3 runs to 14 residues. Here the CDR3 DNA reads TGTGCCAGCTCCGCAGGGATTGGTACAGATACGCAGTATTTT. Protein product: CASSAGIGTDTQYF.

J is TRBJ2-5 and V is TRBV5-1; D gene unclear. The J call may be wrong; the DNA end is better matched by TRBJ2-7. The CDR3 has 13 residues. The germline gives CDR1 SGHRS, CDR2 YFSETQ. The CDR3 is CASSLESVYEQYF. CDR3 in DNA: TGCGCCAGCAGCTTGGAAAGCGTGTACGAGCAGTACTTC.

The chain uses TRBV5-1 and TRBJ2-2, with D perhaps matching TRBD1 (5 bases). The CDR3 has 15 amino acids. V lost 2 bases and J 4 bases, leaving 12 bases between the germline ends. CDR1 is SGHRS, CDR2 YFSETQ, per germline. This CDR3 is CASSLALTGTGELFF. CDR3 in DNA: TGCGCCAGCAGCTTAGCTCTTACAGGCACCGGGGAGCTGTTTTTT.

Concerning this clone itself: Other DNA sequences within the sample encode an identical CDR3. The rearrangement joins TRBV7-6 to TRBJ2-3; maybe TRBD2 (5 bases). The CDR3 length is 15 residues. Between the trimmed V and J ends, which lost 1 base and 2 bases, there was a span of 10 bases. The germline V gene has CDR1 SGHVS and CDR2 FNYEAQ. The CDR3 sequence: CASSLVGGHTDTQYF. In nucleotides, the CDR3 is TGTGCCAGCAGCTTAGTTGGCGGGCACACAGATACGCAGTATTTT.

The V gene is TRBV7-8, the J gene TRBJ1-1; D is unresolved. Germline CDR1 reads SGHVS; CDR2 reads FQNEAQ. V lost 0 bases and J 0 bases, leaving 8 bases between the germline ends. CDR3 length equals 15 residues. The CDR3: CASSLAGGVNTEAFF. CDR3 sequence (DNA): TGTGCCAGCAGCTTAGCCGGCGGTGTGAACACTGAAGCTTTCTTT. The full variable domain, in which reference TRBV7-8 and TRBJ1-1 provide the parts outside the CDR3, is GAGVSQSPRYKVAKRGQDVALRCDPISGHVSLFWYQQALGQGPEFLTYFQNEAQLDKSGLPSDRFFAERPEGSVSTLKIQRTQQEDSAVYLCASSLAGGVNTEAFFGQGTRLTVV.

The chain combines TRBV11-2 with TRBJ2-5; 9 nucleotides align to TRBD2. Germline-derived CDR1 and CDR2 are SGHAT and FQNNGV. This CDR3 has 16 amino acids. Trimming at V came to 5 bases and at J to 1 base, leaving 8 bases not matched to a gene. In nucleotides, the CDR3 is TGTGCCAGCAGCAAGACTAGCGGAGTATTCCAAGAGACCCAGTACTTC. Encoded protein: CASSKTSGVFQETQYF.

V is TRBV4-3 and J is TRBJ2-7, with TRBD2 identical over 9 bases. This CDR3 spans 14 amino acids. The germline gives CDR1 LGHNA, CDR2 YSLEER. V lost 0 bases and J lost 5; bases outside the gene matches: 2. The CDR3 region is CASSQELAGDEQYF. CDR3 sequence (DNA): TGCGCCAGCAGCCAAGAACTAGCGGGTGACGAGCAGTACTTC.

The CDR3, as DNA: TGCGCCAGCAGCAAGGGGTGGGTCGCCTACGAGCAGTACTTC. This codes for CASSKGWVAYEQYF. The chain is built from TRBV5-1 and TRBJ2-7; D is perhaps TRBD1 (5 bases). Trimming stripped 4 bases from V and 2 bases from J, with 13 bases between. The germline V gene encodes CDR1 SGHRS and CDR2 YFSETQ. The CDR3 is made up of 14 amino acids.

This chain connects TRBV5-1 to TRBJ2-1; D remains unclear. Germline V gives CDR1 SGHRS, CDR2 YFSETQ. V lost 6 bases, J lost 0 bases, and 19 bases lay in between. CDR3 length: 17 residues. The CDR3 DNA is TGCGCCAGCACTGCCGGAGAAATAAAGAGCTCCTACAATGAGCAGTTCTTC. This encodes CASTAGEIKSSYNEQFF.

This sequence joins TRBV18 and TRBJ2-3; 11 bases match TRBD2. The CDR3 spans 20 residues. J gave up 3 bases and V 0 bases, and 14 bases lay outside the gene matches. The V gene's germline CDR1 is KGHSH and CDR2 LQKENI. The CDR3 protein is CASSPPKAQITSGRTDTQYF. CDR3 nucleotide sequence: TGTGCCAGCTCACCACCAAAAGCACAAATAACTAGCGGGAGAACAGATACGCAGTATTTT.

V gene TRBV5-1 combines with J gene TRBJ1-2; 8 nucleotides align to TRBD1. From germline, CDR1 is SGHRS and CDR2 YFSETQ. V lost 4 bases and J lost 6; bases outside the gene matches: 2. CDR3 length equals 12 residues. Here the CDR3 DNA reads TGCGCCAGCAGCCTACAGGGGGATGGCTACACCTTC. Protein sequence: CASSLQGDGYTF.

V is TRBV7-2 and J is TRBJ2-1; the match to TRBD2 covers 9 bases. V lost 6 bases and J lost 3; bases outside the gene matches: 0. This CDR3 has 13 residues. Germline V gene data show CDR1 as SGHTA and CDR2 as FQGNSA. The CDR3 coding sequence is TGTGCCAGCAGTAGCGGGAGCTACAATGAGCAGTTCTTC. Translation: CASSSGSYNEQFF. The full variable domain, its missing parts supplied by reference TRBV7-2 and TRBJ2-1, is GAGVSQSPSNKVTEKGKDVELRCDPISGHTALYWYRQSLGQGLEFLIYFQGNSAPDKSGLPSDRFSAERTGGSVSTLTIQRTQQEDSAVYLCASSSGSYNEQFFGPGTRLTVL.

This clone came up a few times. The chain is built from TRBV11-2 and TRBJ1-1, with no clear D. V shed 5 bases and J shed 5 bases, with 12 bases lying between them. The CDR3 is made up of 13 amino acids. Germline V lookup: CDR1 SGHAT, CDR2 FQNNGV. CDR3 in DNA: TGTGCCAGCAGCGAAGACCCGAGGACTGAAGCTTTCTTT. It is translated as CASSEDPRTEAFF.

CDR3 bases: TGTGCCAGCAGTTTATGGACAGCCTCTGGGGCCAACGTCCTGACTTTC. Its translation is CASSLWTASGANVLTF. V gene TRBV28 combines with J gene TRBJ2-6; D might be TRBD1 (5 bases). Germline-derived CDR1 and CDR2 are MDHEN and SYDVKM. The CDR3 runs 16 residues. V lost 0 bases and J 0 bases, leaving 6 bases between the germline ends.

J is TRBJ2-1 and V is TRBV4-1, with 14 nucleotides matching TRBD2. V gave up 4 bases and J gave up 9 bases; unmatched junction bases: 11. This CDR3 contains 17 residues. Germline-derived CDR1 and CDR2 are MGHRA and YSYEKL. Here the CDR3 reads CASSPREAGLAGVEQFF. CDR3 sequence (DNA): TGCGCCAGCAGCCCAAGAGAGGCGGGACTAGCGGGGGTTGAGCAGTTCTTC.

The chain joins TRBV4-1 to TRBJ2-7; 8 bases agree with TRBD1. Trimming removed 0 bases from V and 3 bases from J; junction bases left unmatched: 10. The germline V gene encodes CDR1 MGHRA and CDR2 YSYEKL. This CDR3 contains 17 residues. In DNA form, the CDR3 reads TGCGCCAGCAGCCAAGATAGGGCAGGGGGCCTTTACTACGAGCAGTACTTC. It is translated as CASSQDRAGGLYYEQYF.

This sequence joins TRBV27 and TRBJ2-1, with TRBD2 matching 9 bases. This CDR3 contains 14 residues. CDR1 and CDR2 from the germline V gene are MNHEY and SMNVEV (reference sequence). V lost 2 bases and J lost 9; bases outside the gene matches: 5. In DNA form, the CDR3 reads TGTGCCAGCAGTTTAGTAGCGGGAGCTATTGAGCAGTTCTTC. This codes for CASSLVAGAIEQFF.

The rearrangement joins TRBV4-1 to TRBJ1-2; D call uncertain. This CDR3 has 14 amino acids. V was shortened by 0 bases and J by 4 bases, with 9 bases between the two germline ends. Germline V gene lookup returns CDR1 MGHRA and CDR2 YSYEKL. The CDR3 DNA reads as TGCGCCAGCAGCCAAGAAAACACCTTCTATGGCTACACCTTC. Translation gives CASSQENTFYGYTF.

V is TRBV5-1 and J is TRBJ2-7, with D perhaps matching TRBD2 (5 bases). CDR1 is SGHRS, CDR2 YFSETQ, per germline. Between the trimmed V and J ends, which lost 4 bases and 5 bases, there was a span of 16 bases. This CDR3 comprises 14 residues. CDR3: CASSPRGGRDEQYF. The CDR3 DNA sequence: TGCGCCAGCAGCCCTCGGGGTGGTCGCGACGAGCAGTACTTC.

V gene TRBV7-2 combines with J gene TRBJ1-5; D uncertain. CDR1 and CDR2 from the germline V gene are SGHTA and FQGNSA. The CDR3 spans 14 residues. The V end lost 4 bases, the J end lost 0 bases, and 7 bases lay between the germline ends. CDR3 sequence reads: CASSSEVSNQPQHF. Written as DNA, the CDR3 is TGTGCCAGCAGCTCCGAGGTTAGCAATCAGCCCCAGCATTTT.

This clone was picked up one time. Sequence at one end of the junction differs from germline and may be a read error. The chain joins TRBV5-1 to TRBJ2-6; D is possibly TRBD1 (5 bases). The CDR3 is made up of 15 amino acids. Germline CDR1 reads SGHRS; CDR2 reads YFSETQ. In DNA, the CDR3 is TGCGCCAGCAGCTTGGGGCAGCCTGGGGCCAACGGCCTGACTTTC. As protein: CASSLGQPGANGLTF.